This T cell receptor beta chain was found in a study of CD4+ T cells in melanoma. As for this clone: The antigen is unknown.

Sequencing was performed with immunoSEQ multiplex PCR; in TCRdb, only in-frame clones are kept and a portion is missing. The sample lists about 18,000 clones; roughly 80% were seen once. The study, taken as a whole, reports: Diverse differentiation states were reported for melanoma neoantigen-specific CD4+ T cells. A reported correlation linked neoantigen-specific CD4+ T cells to CD8+, macrophage and B cell function.

Germline V gene data show CDR1 as SGHTA and CDR2 as FQGTGA. The CDR3 runs 17 residues. The V gene end was trimmed by 1 base and the J gene end by 10 bases; junction bases not matched to a gene: 11. This chain uses TRBV7-3 with TRBJ1-6; TRBD1 matches at 9 bases. Sequenced material: cells from a culture (not recorded whether cultured in vitro). The receptor comes from a human donor with melanoma. This chain's CDR3 is CASSLSQVGQGSSPLHF. CDR3 nucleotides: TGTGCCAGCAGCTTAAGTCAGGTAGGACAGGGGAGCTCACCCCTCCACTTT. Full variable domain (outside the CDR3, taken from reference TRBV7-3 and TRBJ1-6): GAGVSQTPSNKVTEKGKYVELRCDPISGHTALYWYRQSLGQGPEFLIYFQGTGAADDSGLPNDRFFAVRPEGSVSTLKIQRTERGDSAVYLCASSLSQVGQGSSPLHFGNGTRLTVT.